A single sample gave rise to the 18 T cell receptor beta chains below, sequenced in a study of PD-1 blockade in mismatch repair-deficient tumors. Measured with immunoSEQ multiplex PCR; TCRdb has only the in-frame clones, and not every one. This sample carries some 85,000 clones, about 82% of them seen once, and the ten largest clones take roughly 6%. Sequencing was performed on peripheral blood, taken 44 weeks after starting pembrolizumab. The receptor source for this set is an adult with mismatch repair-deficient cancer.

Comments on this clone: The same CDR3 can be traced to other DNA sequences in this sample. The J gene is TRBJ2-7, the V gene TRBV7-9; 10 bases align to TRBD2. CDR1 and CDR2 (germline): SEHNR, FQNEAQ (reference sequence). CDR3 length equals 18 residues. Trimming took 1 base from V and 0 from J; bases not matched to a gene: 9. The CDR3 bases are TGTGCCAGCAGCTTAGTTAGGGGGCTAGCGGGGGACTCCTACGAGCAGTACTTC. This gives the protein CASSLVRGLAGDSYEQYF.

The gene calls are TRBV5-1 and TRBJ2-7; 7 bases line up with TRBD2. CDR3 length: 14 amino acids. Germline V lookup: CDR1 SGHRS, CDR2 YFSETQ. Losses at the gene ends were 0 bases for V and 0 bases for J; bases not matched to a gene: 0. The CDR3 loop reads CASSLGGSSYEQYF. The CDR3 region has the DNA TGCGCCAGCAGCTTGGGCGGGAGCTCCTACGAGCAGTACTTC.

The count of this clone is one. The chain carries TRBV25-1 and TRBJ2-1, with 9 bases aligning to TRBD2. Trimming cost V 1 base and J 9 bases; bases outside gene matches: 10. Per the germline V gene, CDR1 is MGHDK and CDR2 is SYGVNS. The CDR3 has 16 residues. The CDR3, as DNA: TGTGCCAGCAGTGAATTTTTTAGCGGGAGAGGAGGTGAGCAGTTCTTC. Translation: CASSEFFSGRGGEQFF.

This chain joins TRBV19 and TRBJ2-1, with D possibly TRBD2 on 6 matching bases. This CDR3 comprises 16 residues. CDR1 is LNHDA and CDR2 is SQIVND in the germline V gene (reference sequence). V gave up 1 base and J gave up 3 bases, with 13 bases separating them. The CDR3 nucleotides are TGTGCCAGTAGTATAGGGGGGACTCCTAACTACAATGAGCAGTTCTTC. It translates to CASSIGGTPNYNEQFF.

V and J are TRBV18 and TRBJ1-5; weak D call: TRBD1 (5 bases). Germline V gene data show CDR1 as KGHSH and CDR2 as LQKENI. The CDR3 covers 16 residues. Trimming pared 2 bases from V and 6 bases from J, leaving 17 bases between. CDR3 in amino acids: CASSPGGSPGIQPQHF. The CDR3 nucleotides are TGTGCCAGCTCACCAGGGGGGAGCCCGGGGATTCAGCCCCAGCATTTT.

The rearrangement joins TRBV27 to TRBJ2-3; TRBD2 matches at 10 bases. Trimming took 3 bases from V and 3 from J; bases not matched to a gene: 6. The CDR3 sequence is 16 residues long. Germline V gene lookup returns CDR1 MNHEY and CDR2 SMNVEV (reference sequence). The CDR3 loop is CASSFGLAAVTDTQYF. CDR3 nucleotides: TGTGCCAGCAGTTTCGGACTAGCGGCAGTTACAGATACGCAGTATTTT.

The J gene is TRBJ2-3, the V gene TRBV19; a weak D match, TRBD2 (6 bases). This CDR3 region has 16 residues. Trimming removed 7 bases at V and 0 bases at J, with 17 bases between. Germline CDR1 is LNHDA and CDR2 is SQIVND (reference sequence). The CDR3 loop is CASTPGAGPSTDTQYF. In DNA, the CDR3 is TGTGCCAGTACCCCTGGAGCGGGCCCTAGCACAGATACGCAGTATTTT.

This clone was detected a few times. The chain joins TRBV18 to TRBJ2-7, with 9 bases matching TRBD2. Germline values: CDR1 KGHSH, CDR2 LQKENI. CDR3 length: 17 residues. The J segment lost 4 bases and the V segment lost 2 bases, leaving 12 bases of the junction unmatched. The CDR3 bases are TGTGCCAGCTCACCATTAGGTCTTCTGGCGGGAGGGTACGAGCAGTACTTC. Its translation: CASSPLGLLAGGYEQYF.

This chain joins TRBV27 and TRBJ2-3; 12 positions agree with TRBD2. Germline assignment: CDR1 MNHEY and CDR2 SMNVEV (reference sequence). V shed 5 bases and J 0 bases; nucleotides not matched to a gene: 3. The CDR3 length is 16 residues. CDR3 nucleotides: TGTGCCAGCAGTACTGGGACTAGCGGGAGCACAGATACGCAGTATTTT. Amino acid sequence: CASSTGTSGSTDTQYF.

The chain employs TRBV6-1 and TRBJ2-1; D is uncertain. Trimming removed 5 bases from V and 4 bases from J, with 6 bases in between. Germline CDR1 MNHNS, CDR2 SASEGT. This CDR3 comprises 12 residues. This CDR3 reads CASSTTYNEQFF. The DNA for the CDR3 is TGTGCCAGCAGTACCACTTACAATGAGCAGTTCTTC.

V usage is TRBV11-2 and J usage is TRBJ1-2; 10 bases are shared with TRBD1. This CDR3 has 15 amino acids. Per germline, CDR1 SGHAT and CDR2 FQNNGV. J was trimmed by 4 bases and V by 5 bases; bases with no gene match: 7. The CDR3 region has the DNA TGTGCCAGCAGCCAAAACGGACAGGGGGTCTATGGCTACACCTTC. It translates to CASSQNGQGVYGYTF.

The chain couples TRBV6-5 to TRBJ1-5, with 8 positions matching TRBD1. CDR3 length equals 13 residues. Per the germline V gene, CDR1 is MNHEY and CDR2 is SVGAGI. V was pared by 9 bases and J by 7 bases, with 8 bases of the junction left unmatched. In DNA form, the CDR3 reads TGTGCCAGTACAGGACAGGGAGGGCAGCCCCAGCATTTT. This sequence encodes CASTGQGGQPQHF.

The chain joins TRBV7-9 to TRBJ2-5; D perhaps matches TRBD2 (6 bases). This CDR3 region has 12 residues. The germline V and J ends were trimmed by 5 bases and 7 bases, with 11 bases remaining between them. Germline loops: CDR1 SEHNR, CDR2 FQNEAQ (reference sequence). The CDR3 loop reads CASSPNGGTQYF. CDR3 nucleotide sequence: TGTGCCAGCAGCCCCAACGGGGGGACCCAGTACTTC.

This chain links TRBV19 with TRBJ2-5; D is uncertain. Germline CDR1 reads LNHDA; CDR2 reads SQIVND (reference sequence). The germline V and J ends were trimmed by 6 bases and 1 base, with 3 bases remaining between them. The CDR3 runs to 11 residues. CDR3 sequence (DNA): TGTGCCAGTAGCTTCCAAGAGACCCAGTACTTC. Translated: CASSFQETQYF.

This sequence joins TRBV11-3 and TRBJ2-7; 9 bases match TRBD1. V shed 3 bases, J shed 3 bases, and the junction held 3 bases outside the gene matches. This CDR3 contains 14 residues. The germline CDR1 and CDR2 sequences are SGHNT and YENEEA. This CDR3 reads CASSFAGQGYEQYF. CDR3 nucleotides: TGTGCCAGCAGCTTCGCGGGACAGGGCTACGAGCAGTACTTC.

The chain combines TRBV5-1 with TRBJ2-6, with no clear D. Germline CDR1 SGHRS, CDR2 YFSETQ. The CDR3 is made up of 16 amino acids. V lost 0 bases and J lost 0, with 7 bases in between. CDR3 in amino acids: CASSLGPLSGANVLTF. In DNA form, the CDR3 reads TGCGCCAGCAGCTTGGGACCCCTCTCTGGGGCCAACGTCCTGACTTTC. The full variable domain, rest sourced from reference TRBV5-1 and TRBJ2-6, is KAGVTQTPRYLIKTRGQQVTLSCSPISGHRSVSWYQQTPGQGLQFLFEYFSETQRNKGNFPGRFSGRQFSNSRSEMNVSTLELGDSALYLCASSLGPLSGANVLTFGAGSRLTVL.

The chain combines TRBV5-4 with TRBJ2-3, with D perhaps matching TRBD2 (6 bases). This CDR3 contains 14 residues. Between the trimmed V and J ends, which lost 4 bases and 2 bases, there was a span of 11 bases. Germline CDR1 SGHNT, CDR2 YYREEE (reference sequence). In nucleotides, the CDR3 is TGTGCCAGCAGCGGGGCGGGGACCACAGATACGCAGTATTTT. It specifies CASSGAGTTDTQYF.

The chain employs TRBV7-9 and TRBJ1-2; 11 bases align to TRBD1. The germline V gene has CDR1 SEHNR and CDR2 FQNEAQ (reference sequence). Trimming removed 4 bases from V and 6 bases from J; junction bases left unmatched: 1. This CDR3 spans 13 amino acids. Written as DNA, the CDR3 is TGTGCCAGCAGCTGGACAGGGGGCAATGGCTACACCTTC. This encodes CASSWTGGNGYTF.